Below, 11 T cell receptor beta chains from the same sample are listed, as sequenced in a study of CD8+ T cells in alopecia areata. Reverse transcription of extracted RNA yielded cDNA, which provided the sequencing template. Data came from immunoSEQ multiplex PCR; TCRdb stores just in-frame clones and leaves some out. This table has around 200,000 clones, 45% to 75% appearing once. Treatment denoted: oral pan-JAK inhibitor, 5-10 mg twice daily. The material was CD4+ T cells sorted from blood, obtained at week 4, from a patient treated with tofacitinib. Receptor source: a human donor with alopecia areata.

The CDR3 sequence: CAWSVGEPFRRNEQFF. DNA of the CDR3: TGTGCCTGGAGTGTCGGGGAGCCGTTCCGGAGGAATGAGCAGTTCTTC. The genes are TRBV30 and TRBJ2-1, with a tentative D call TRBD2 (5 bases). The V end was cut by 0 bases, the J end by 7 bases, with 19 bases between. Germline V CDR1 and CDR2: GTSNPN, SVGIG (reference sequence). The CDR3 has 16 residues.

This clone has a handful of counts. The germline gene is not matched at one end of the junction; a read error may be the cause. V is TRBV29-1 and J is TRBJ1-4; possibly TRBD1 for D (6 bases). The CDR3 runs 11 residues. In germline, CDR1 is SQVTM, CDR2 ANQGSEA. CDR3: CSVEGGGKLFF. The CDR3 DNA sequence: TGCAGCGTGGAAGGAGGGGGAAAACTGTTTTTT. Full variable domain (rest looked up from reference TRBV29-1 and TRBJ1-4): SAVISQKPSRDICQRGTSLTIQCQVDSQVTMMFWYRQQPGQSLTLIATANQGSEATYESGFVIDKFPISRPNLTFSTLTVSNMSPEDSSIYLCSVEGGGKLFFGSGTQLSVL.

The sample holds a few counts of this clone. This sequence joins TRBV18 and TRBJ2-7, with 9 bases identical to TRBD2. With 6 bases clipped from V and 3 bases from J, the junction kept 6 bases outside the gene matches. Looked up from germline, CDR1 is KGHSH and CDR2 is LQKENI. The CDR3 has 14 amino acids. The CDR3 region is CASSVSGSLYEQYF. In DNA, the CDR3 is TGTGCCAGCTCCGTTAGCGGGAGTCTCTACGAGCAGTACTTC. Based on the CDR3 plus reference TRBV18 and TRBJ2-7, the full variable domain is NAGVMQNPRHLVRRRGQEARLRCSPMKGHSHVYWYRQLPEEGLKFMVYLQKENIIDESGMPKERFSAEFPKEGPSILRIQQVVRGDSAAYFCASSVSGSLYEQYFGPGTRLTVT.

The table lists this clone with a few counts. The V and J genes are TRBV11-2 and TRBJ2-6; perhaps D is TRBD1 or TRBD2 (6 bases each). The V end was cut by 4 bases, the J end by 3 bases, with 22 bases between. From germline, CDR1 is SGHAT and CDR2 FQNNGV. The CDR3 contains 19 residues. CDR3 sequence: CASSSSQEGGLSGANVLTF. The CDR3 DNA is TGTGCCAGCAGCTCCAGTCAAGAGGGGGGTCTAAGTGGGGCCAACGTCCTGACTTTC.

The rearrangement uses TRBV6-6 and TRBJ1-5, with D uncertain. Trimming pared 0 bases from V and 6 bases from J, leaving 9 bases between. The germline gives CDR1 MNHNY, CDR2 SVGAGI (reference sequence). This CDR3 has 14 residues. DNA of the CDR3: TGTGCCAGCAGTTACTCGGCTCTTGCTCAGCCCCAGCATTTT. Its translation is CASSYSALAQPQHF.

This chain joins TRBV7-2 and TRBJ1-2; no clear D gene. The CDR3 extends over 14 amino acids. Germline values: CDR1 SGHTA, CDR2 FQGNSA. V lost 0 bases, J lost 7 bases, and 12 bases lay in between. For the CDR3, the DNA is TGTGCCAGCAGCTTAGCCGCGTTGGGGAGTGGCTACACCTTC. Protein product: CASSLAALGSGYTF. Combining the CDR3 with reference TRBV7-2 and TRBJ1-2 gives the whole variable domain GAGVSQSPSNKVTEKGKDVELRCDPISGHTALYWYRQSLGQGLEFLIYFQGNSAPDKSGLPSDRFSAERTGGSVSTLTIQRTQQEDSAVYLCASSLAALGSGYTFGSGTRLTVV.

This clone showed up just a few times. This chain connects TRBV4-3 to TRBJ1-1; unclear D gene. This CDR3 has 15 amino acids. Germline lookup yields CDR1 LGHNA and CDR2 YSLEER. V was cut by 0 bases and J by 2 bases, with 10 bases left in between. The CDR3 DNA follows: TGCGCCAGCAGCCAAGATCGCCTCCGTAACACTGAAGCTTTCTTT. This sequence encodes CASSQDRLRNTEAFF.

This rearrangement joins TRBV23-1 to TRBJ2-1; maybe TRBD1 (5 bases). TRBV23-1 is an ORF; its function is uncertain. This CDR3 region has 13 residues. The ends were cut back, 4 bases at V and 5 bases at J, with 9 bases in the middle. CDR3 sequence (DNA): TGCGCCAGCAGTCCGGACAAGAACAATGAGCAGTTCTTC. Its translation is CASSPDKNNEQFF.

V gene TRBV29-1 combines with J gene TRBJ1-2; D ambiguous. CDR1 and CDR2 from the germline V gene are SQVTM and ANQGSEA. V shed 3 bases and J shed 6 bases, with 8 bases lying between them. The CDR3 consists of 11 residues. DNA for the CDR3: TGCAGCGTTGACTGGGTTGATGGCTACACCTTC. Translated: CSVDWVDGYTF.

The J gene is TRBJ2-7, the V gene TRBV25-1; D is unclear. The V gene's germline CDR1 is MGHDK and CDR2 SYGVNS. Trimming left V 3 bases short and J 5 bases short, with 17 bases between. This CDR3 contains 15 residues. Written as DNA, the CDR3 is TGTGCCAGCAGTGACCCCCCCGAAGGTTATAACGAGCAGTACTTC. Translation: CASSDPPEGYNEQYF.

There are a few counts of this clone. V gene TRBV25-1 combines with J gene TRBJ2-7, with D perhaps TRBD2 (6 bases). Per germline, CDR1 MGHDK and CDR2 SYGVNS. Deletions cut 2 bases from V and 4 bases from J, with 15 bases between. This CDR3 contains 15 residues. The CDR3 sequence: CASSEESGRWYEQYF. DNA for the CDR3: TGTGCCAGCAGTGAAGAGTCCGGGAGATGGTACGAGCAGTACTTC.